The 31 T cell receptor beta chains in this list originate from one sample, sequenced in a study of CD8+ T cells in alopecia areata. Extracted RNA was reverse transcribed into cDNA, the sequencing template. Some clones are missing from TCRdb's copy, which holds only in-frame ones; the method was immunoSEQ multiplex PCR. The sample lists about 200,000 clones, around 50% occurring once. The sequencing input was CD8+ T cells sorted from blood. These receptors originate from a human donor in good health.

The chain recombines TRBV27 with TRBJ2-7, with D perhaps matching TRBD1 (5 bases). This CDR3 spans 13 amino acids. Germline CDR1 is MNHEY and CDR2 is SMNVEV (reference sequence). V lost 4 bases and J lost 3, with 10 bases in between. The CDR3: CASSSGHLYEQYF. CDR3 in DNA: TGTGCCAGCAGTTCCGGACACCTCTACGAGCAGTACTTC.

This clone was seen a handful of times. The J gene is TRBJ2-1, the V gene TRBV13, with D possibly being TRBD1 or TRBD2 (5 bases each). V dropped 5 bases and J dropped 5 bases, with 10 bases sitting between them. This CDR3 is built from 13 residues. Germline CDR1 PRHDT, CDR2 FYEKMQ (reference sequence). CDR3 nucleotides: TGTGCCAGCAGCGGGGACCCCGACAATGAGCAGTTCTTC. Translation: CASSGDPDNEQFF.

The chain combines TRBV29-1 with TRBJ1-2, with 9 positions matching TRBD1. The trim removed 5 bases at V and 5 bases at J, leaving 3 bases unmatched. There are 12 residues in the CDR3. CDR1 SQVTM and CDR2 ANQGSEA come from the germline V gene. For the CDR3, the DNA is TGCAGCGTTTGGGACAGGGCATATGGCTACACCTTC. This translates into CSVWDRAYGYTF.

The chain is built from TRBV29-1 and TRBJ2-1; 8 bases match TRBD1. The length of the CDR3 is 14 residues. In germline, CDR1 is SQVTM, CDR2 ANQGSEA. V lost 3 bases and J lost 5; bases outside the gene matches: 6. The CDR3 sequence is CSVETGEVDNEQFF. The CDR3 DNA reads TGCAGCGTTGAGACAGGGGAAGTGGACAATGAGCAGTTCTTC.

There are a few counts of this clone. This sequence joins TRBV19 and TRBJ1-2; no clear D gene. The ends were cut back, 7 bases at V and 7 bases at J, with 13 bases in the middle. The germline V gene encodes CDR1 LNHDA and CDR2 SQIVND (reference sequence). The CDR3 consists of 12 residues. The CDR3 loop reads CASTPWGGGYTF. The CDR3, as DNA: TGTGCCAGTACCCCATGGGGAGGTGGCTACACCTTC.

V and J are TRBV11-2 and TRBJ2-3; D is possibly TRBD2 (6 bases). The germline V gene has CDR1 SGHAT and CDR2 FQNNGV. Between the trimmed V and J ends, which lost 4 bases and 0 bases, there was a span of 11 bases. The CDR3 covers 15 residues. The CDR3 loop reads CASSSWEESTDTQYF. CDR3 nucleotides: TGTGCCAGCAGCTCTTGGGAGGAGAGCACAGATACGCAGTATTTT.

The genes are TRBV9 and TRBJ1-1; D is undetermined. The germline CDR1 and CDR2 sequences are SGDLS and YYNGEE. CDR3 length: 14 residues. V was clipped by 6 bases and J by 4 bases, with 16 bases between them. CDR3: CASTADPRGTEAFF. CDR3 in DNA: TGTGCCAGCACCGCCGACCCACGGGGCACTGAAGCTTTCTTT.

This clone was observed a single time. This sequence joins TRBV27 and TRBJ2-7; D gene unclear. The CDR3 runs to 13 residues. CDR1 and CDR2 from the germline V gene are MNHEY and SMNVEV (reference sequence). Trimming cost V 6 bases and J 3 bases, with 12 bases left between them. The CDR3 bases are TGTGCCAGCAGGGACGGAAACCTCTACGAGCAGTACTTC. Translation gives CASRDGNLYEQYF.

The chain links TRBV4-1 to TRBJ2-1, with D perhaps TRBD2 (6 bases). Germline V gene sequence: CDR1 MGHRA, CDR2 YSYEKL. V was trimmed by 0 bases and J by 0 bases, leaving 12 bases between them. This CDR3 is built from 17 residues. Here the CDR3 reads CASSQELRGSSYNEQFF. The CDR3 DNA sequence: TGCGCCAGCAGCCAAGAATTACGGGGGAGCTCCTACAATGAGCAGTTCTTC.

The chain employs TRBV19 and TRBJ2-1; D is unresolved. V was clipped by 6 bases and J by 0 bases, with 12 bases between them. CDR3 length: 15 residues. Germline CDR1 reads LNHDA; CDR2 reads SQIVND (reference sequence). The DNA of the CDR3 is TGTGCCAGTAGGCTTGCGTCGGGCTCCTACAATGAGCAGTTCTTC. Translating gives CASRLASGSYNEQFF.

As to this clone: Other DNA sequences from this sample encode an identical CDR3 as well. The chain is built from TRBV2 and TRBJ2-1, with a possible D match to TRBD2 (5 bases). The germline V gene encodes CDR1 SNHLY and CDR2 FYNNEI. Deletions cut 2 bases from V and 6 bases from J, with 5 bases between. The CDR3 consists of 12 residues. CDR3 bases: TGTGCCAGCAGTGAACGGGGCAATGAGCAGTTCTTC. Protein sequence: CASSERGNEQFF.

The chain carries TRBV5-1 and TRBJ2-3; D may be TRBD2 (6 bases). CDR3 length: 16 residues. Germline V gene sequence: CDR1 SGHRS, CDR2 YFSETQ. V dropped 0 bases and J dropped 1 base, with 12 bases sitting between them. The CDR3: CASSLVGGERTDTQYF. The CDR3 DNA is TGCGCCAGCAGCTTGGTGGGCGGGGAACGCACAGATACGCAGTATTTT.

The chain is built from TRBV29-1 and TRBJ2-1; D is unresolved. Germline V gene lookup returns CDR1 SQVTM and CDR2 ANQGSEA. Trimming removed 8 bases at V and 7 bases at J, with 12 bases between. The CDR3 extends over 11 amino acids. This CDR3 reads CSFGERNEQFF. The CDR3 DNA is TGCAGCTTCGGAGAGAGAAATGAGCAGTTCTTC.

The chain links TRBV5-6 to TRBJ2-7, with unresolved D. CDR3 length: 14 amino acids. Trimming took 0 bases from V and 3 from J, leaving 10 bases between them. Per the germline V gene, CDR1 is SGHDT and CDR2 is YYEEEE. The CDR3 DNA reads as TGTGCCAGCAGCTTGGGGGCCAGTTTCTACGAGCAGTACTTC. Encoded protein: CASSLGASFYEQYF.

The genes are TRBV7-9 and TRBJ1-1; D unclear. This CDR3 has 15 amino acids. V dropped 4 bases and J dropped 1 base, with 13 bases sitting between them. Per the germline V gene, CDR1 is SEHNR and CDR2 is FQNEAQ (reference sequence). CDR3 nucleotide sequence: TGTGCCAGCAGCTCCCGACGGGAGACGAACACTGAAGCTTTCTTT. Its translation: CASSSRRETNTEAFF.

V usage is TRBV29-1 and J usage is TRBJ1-1; no clear D. Germline loops: CDR1 SQVTM, CDR2 ANQGSEA. The CDR3 contains 9 residues. The CDR3 sequence is CTTGTEAFF. CDR3 DNA: TGCACCACGGGGACTGAAGCTTTCTTT.

Only one count was recorded for this clone. The chain joins TRBV5-4 to TRBJ2-4, with D possibly being TRBD2 (5 bases). This CDR3 has 15 residues. Germline lookup yields CDR1 SGHNT and CDR2 YYREEE (reference sequence). Trimming removed 4 bases from V and 0 bases from J, with 11 bases in between. CDR3 sequence (DNA): TGTGCCAGCAGCCCGCCCGAGGGAGCCAAAAACATTCAGTACTTC. Protein: CASSPPEGAKNIQYF.

This clone was seen ten or more times. This chain connects TRBV4-2 to TRBJ2-2, with 12 bases identical to TRBD2. The V segment lost 1 base and the J segment 3 bases; nucleotides outside the gene matches: 6. The CDR3 has 18 residues. Germline V lookup: CDR1 LGHNA, CDR2 YNFKEQ. The CDR3 DNA reads as TGTGCCAGCAGCCAAGCGACTAGCGGGGGAATGGACACCGGGGAGCTGTTTTTT. Amino acid sequence: CASSQATSGGMDTGELFF.

This chain joins TRBV30 and TRBJ1-5; D is unresolved. CDR1 is GTSNPN and CDR2 is SVGIG in the germline V gene (reference sequence). This CDR3 has 14 residues. Between the trimmed V and J ends, which lost 0 bases and 4 bases, there was a span of 10 bases. Written as DNA, the CDR3 is TGTGCCTGGAGTGTACTCAACAGTAATCAGCCCCAGCATTTT. This codes for CAWSVLNSNQPQHF. Filled out from reference TRBV30 and TRBJ1-5, the complete variable domain reads SQTIHQWPATLVQPVGSPLSLECTVEGTSNPNLYWYRQAAGRGLQLLFYSVGIGQISSEVPQNLSASRPQDRQFILSSKKLLLSDSGFYLCAWSVLNSNQPQHFGDGTRLSIL.

V gene TRBV4-2 combines with J gene TRBJ2-1, with 9 nucleotides matching TRBD2. CDR3 length: 17 residues. CDR1 and CDR2 from the germline V gene are LGHNA and YNFKEQ. Unmatched junction bases numbered 15, after V lost 4 bases and J lost 8 bases. This CDR3 reads CASSLAGIQRGVDEQFF. The CDR3 region has the DNA TGTGCCAGCAGCCTAGCGGGTATCCAGCGGGGGGTCGATGAGCAGTTCTTC.

In this sample, this clone turned up a few times. The genes are TRBV2 and TRBJ2-1; 9 positions agree with TRBD1. The CDR3 loop spans 13 amino acids. The germline gives CDR1 SNHLY, CDR2 FYNNEI. V lost 6 bases, J lost 7 bases, and 4 bases stayed unmatched. The CDR3, as DNA: TGTGCCAGCAGCCGACAGGGGGGGAATGAGCAGTTCTTC. Translation: CASSRQGGNEQFF.

V is TRBV27 and J is TRBJ2-7; TRBD1 agrees at 8 bases. The V gene end was trimmed by 5 bases and the J gene end by 2 bases; junction bases not matched to a gene: 5. This CDR3 comprises 14 residues. Germline values: CDR1 MNHEY, CDR2 SMNVEV (reference sequence). CDR3 in DNA: TGTGCCAGCAGTCATTGGGACAGGACCTACGAGCAGTACTTC. It is translated as CASSHWDRTYEQYF.

The chain uses TRBV29-1 and TRBJ2-7; 12 nucleotides align to TRBD2. CDR1 is SQVTM, CDR2 ANQGSEA, per germline. The CDR3 totals 16 residues. The V segment lost 4 bases and the J segment 1 base; nucleotides outside the gene matches: 8. The CDR3, as DNA: TGCAGCGTTGTAGGGCTGACTAGCGGGGGATCCTACGAGCAGTACTTC. As protein: CSVVGLTSGGSYEQYF.

The chain couples TRBV5-6 to TRBJ2-2; D may be TRBD1 (6 bases). Germline values: CDR1 SGHDT, CDR2 YYEEEE. The CDR3 extends over 15 amino acids. V lost 4 bases to trimming and J lost 4 bases, with 14 bases between them. This CDR3 is CASSGTGYGTGELFF. CDR3 in DNA: TGTGCCAGCAGCGGAACAGGGTACGGCACCGGGGAGCTGTTTTTT.

V is TRBV12-5 and J is TRBJ1-2; TRBD1 is a possible D gene (6 bases). Germline CDR1 reads LGHNT; CDR2 reads FRNRAP. This CDR3 region has 18 residues. Between the trimmed V and J ends, which lost 3 bases and 4 bases, there was a span of 24 bases. The DNA of the CDR3 is TGTGCTAGTGGTTTTCCGACCCCCCCGGACAGCCATGGCTATGGCTACACCTTC. This sequence encodes CASGFPTPPDSHGYGYTF.

The CDR3 coding sequence is TGCGCCAGCAGCCCGGGGGACAGGGACGATCAGCCCCAGCATTTT. Residues: CASSPGDRDDQPQHF. The genes are TRBV5-1 and TRBJ1-5, with 9 bases fitting TRBD1. Germline CDR1 reads SGHRS; CDR2 reads YFSETQ. J gave up 5 bases and V 4 bases, and 7 bases lay outside the gene matches. The CDR3 is 15 residues long.

The genes are TRBV29-1 and TRBJ2-5, with D perhaps TRBD2 (6 bases). The J call is doubtful: the DNA matches TRBJ2-7 better. The germline gives CDR1 SQVTM, CDR2 ANQGSEA. The length of the CDR3 is 12 residues. The CDR3, as DNA: TGCAGCGTTGAGTTAGCGGACTACGAGCAGTACTTC. Translating it yields CSVELADYEQYF.

V and J are TRBV27 and TRBJ2-1, with unresolved D. The CDR3 loop spans 13 amino acids. Trimming removed 6 bases at V and 5 bases at J, with 11 bases between. CDR1 is MNHEY, CDR2 SMNVEV, per germline (reference sequence). CDR3 protein: CASSPRPDNEQFF. In nucleotides, the CDR3 is TGTGCCAGCAGCCCTCGGCCGGACAATGAGCAGTTCTTC.

The V gene is TRBV6-6, the J gene TRBJ1-1; D uncertain. Germline CDR1 MNHNY, CDR2 SVGAGI (reference sequence). Trimming pared 7 bases from V and 1 base from J, leaving 10 bases between. The CDR3 is made up of 13 amino acids. Here the CDR3 DNA reads TGTGCCAGCAATCGGAAGAGGAACACTGAAGCTTTCTTT. This sequence encodes CASNRKRNTEAFF.

Note on this clone: The sample holds other DNA sequences that translate to the same CDR3. The chain links TRBV7-9 to TRBJ2-7; D possibly corresponds to TRBD2 (6 bases). This CDR3 region has 14 residues. The ends were cut back, 1 base at V and 1 base at J, with 8 bases in the middle. Germline CDR1 reads SEHNR; CDR2 reads FQNEAQ (reference sequence). CDR3 residues: CASSLGGTSYEQYF. DNA for the CDR3: TGTGCCAGCAGCTTAGGCGGGACTTCCTACGAGCAGTACTTC.

The chain joins TRBV15 to TRBJ2-2; TRBD1 matches 8 bases. Germline values: CDR1 LNHNV, CDR2 YYDKDF (reference sequence). Germline trimming cut 11 bases from V and 2 bases from J; bases unmatched to any gene: 7. The CDR3 is made up of 14 amino acids. The CDR3 is CAVRDRLNTGELFF. DNA for the CDR3: TGTGCCGTCAGGGACAGGCTTAACACCGGGGAGCTGTTTTTT.